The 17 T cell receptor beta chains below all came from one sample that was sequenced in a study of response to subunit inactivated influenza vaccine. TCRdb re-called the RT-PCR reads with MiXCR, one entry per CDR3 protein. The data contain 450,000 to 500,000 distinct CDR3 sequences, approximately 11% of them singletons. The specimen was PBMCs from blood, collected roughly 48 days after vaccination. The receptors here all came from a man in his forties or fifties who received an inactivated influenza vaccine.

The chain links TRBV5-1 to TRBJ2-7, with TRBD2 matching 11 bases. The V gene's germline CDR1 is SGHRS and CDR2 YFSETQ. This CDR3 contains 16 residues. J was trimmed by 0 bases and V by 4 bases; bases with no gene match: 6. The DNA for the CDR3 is TGCGCCAGCAGCCCTCTGACTAGCGGGGCCTCCTACGAGCAGTACTTC. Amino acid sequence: CASSPLTSGASYEQYF.

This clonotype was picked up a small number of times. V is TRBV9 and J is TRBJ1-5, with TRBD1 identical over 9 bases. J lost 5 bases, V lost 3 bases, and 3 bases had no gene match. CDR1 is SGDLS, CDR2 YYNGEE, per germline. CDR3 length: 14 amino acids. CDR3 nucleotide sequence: TGTGCCAGCAGCGCTGGGACAGGGCATCAGCCCCAGCATTTT. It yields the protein CASSAGTGHQPQHF.

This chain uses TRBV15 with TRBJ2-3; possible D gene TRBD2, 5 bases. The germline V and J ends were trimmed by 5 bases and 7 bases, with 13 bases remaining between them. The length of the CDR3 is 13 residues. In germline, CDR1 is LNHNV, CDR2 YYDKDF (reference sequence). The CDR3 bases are TGTGCCACCAGCTCGGACCCGGGGTATACGCAGTATTTT. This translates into CATSSDPGYTQYF.

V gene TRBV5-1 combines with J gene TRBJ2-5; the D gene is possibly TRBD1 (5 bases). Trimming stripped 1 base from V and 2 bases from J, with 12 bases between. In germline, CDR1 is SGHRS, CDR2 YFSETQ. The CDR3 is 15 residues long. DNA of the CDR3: TGCGCCAGCAGCTTGCAAGGCAGGGAACAAGAGACCCAGTACTTC. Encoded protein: CASSLQGREQETQYF.

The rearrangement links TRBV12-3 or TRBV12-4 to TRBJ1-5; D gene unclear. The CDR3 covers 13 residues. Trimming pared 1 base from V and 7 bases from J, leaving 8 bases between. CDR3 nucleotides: TGTGCCAGCAGTTTAGGGAACCCGCAGCCCCAGCATTTT. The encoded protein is CASSLGNPQPQHF.

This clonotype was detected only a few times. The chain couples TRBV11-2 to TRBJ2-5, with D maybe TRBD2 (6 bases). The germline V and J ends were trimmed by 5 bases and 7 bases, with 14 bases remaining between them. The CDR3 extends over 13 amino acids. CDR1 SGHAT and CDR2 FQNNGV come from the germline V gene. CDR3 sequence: CASSVPGEATQYF. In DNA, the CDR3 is TGTGCCAGCAGCGTACCCGGGGAGGCGACCCAGTACTTC. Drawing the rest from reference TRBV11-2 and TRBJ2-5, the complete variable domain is EAGVAQSPRYKIIEKRQSVAFWCNPISGHATLYWYQQILGQGPKLLIQFQNNGVVDDSQLPKDRFSAERLKGVDSTLKIQPAKLEDSAVYLCASSVPGEATQYFGPGTRLLVL.

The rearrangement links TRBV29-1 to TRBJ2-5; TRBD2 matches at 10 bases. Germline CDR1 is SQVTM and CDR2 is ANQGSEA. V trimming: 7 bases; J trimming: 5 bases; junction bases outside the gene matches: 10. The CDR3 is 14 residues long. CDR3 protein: CSAGAGGPGETQYF. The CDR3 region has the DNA TGCAGCGCTGGAGCGGGAGGGCCGGGGGAGACCCAGTACTTC.

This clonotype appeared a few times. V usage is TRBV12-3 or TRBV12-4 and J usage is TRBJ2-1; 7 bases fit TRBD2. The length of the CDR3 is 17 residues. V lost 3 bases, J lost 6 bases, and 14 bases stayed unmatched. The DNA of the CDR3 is TGTGCCAGCAGTTTTTTAGGTTTTGGCGGGAGTTCCAATGAGCAGTTCTTC. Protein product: CASSFLGFGGSSNEQFF.

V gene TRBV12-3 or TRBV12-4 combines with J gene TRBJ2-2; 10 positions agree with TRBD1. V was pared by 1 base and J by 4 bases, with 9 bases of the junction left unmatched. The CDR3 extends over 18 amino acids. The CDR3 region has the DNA TGTGCCAGCAGTTTAGGGGGACAGGGGATTCTCGTCACCGGGGAGCTGTTTTTT. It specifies CASSLGGQGILVTGELFF.

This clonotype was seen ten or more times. The CDR3 reads CASSEGKGLRQPQHF. The CDR3 bases are TGCGCCAGCAGTGAGGGGAAGGGGCTGAGGCAGCCCCAGCATTTT. The chain combines TRBV10-2 with TRBJ1-5; TRBD1 might be the D (5 bases). V lost 2 bases and J 7 bases, leaving 15 bases between the germline ends. The CDR3 runs to 15 residues. Germline CDR1 WSHSY, CDR2 SAAADI.

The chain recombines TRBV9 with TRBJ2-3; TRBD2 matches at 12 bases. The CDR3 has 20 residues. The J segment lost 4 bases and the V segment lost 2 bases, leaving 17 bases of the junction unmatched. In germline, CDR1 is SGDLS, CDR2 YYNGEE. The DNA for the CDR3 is TGTGCCAGCAGCGTCAACCCTGAGGGACCTAGCGGGAGGGCGTCAGATACGCAGTATTTT. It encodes CASSVNPEGPSGRASDTQYF.

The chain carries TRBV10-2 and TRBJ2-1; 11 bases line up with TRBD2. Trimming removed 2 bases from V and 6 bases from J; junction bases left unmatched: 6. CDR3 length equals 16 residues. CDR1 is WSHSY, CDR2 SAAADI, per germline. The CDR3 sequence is CASSEIAGGKTNEQFF. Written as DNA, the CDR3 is TGCGCCAGCAGTGAGATAGCGGGAGGGAAGACCAATGAGCAGTTCTTC.

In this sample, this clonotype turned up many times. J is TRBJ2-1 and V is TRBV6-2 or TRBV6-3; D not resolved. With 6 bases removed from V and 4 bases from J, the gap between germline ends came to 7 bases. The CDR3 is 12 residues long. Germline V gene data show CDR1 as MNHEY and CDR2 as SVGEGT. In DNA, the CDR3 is TGTGCCAGCAGCTACAGTTACAATGAGCAGTTCTTC. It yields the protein CASSYSYNEQFF.

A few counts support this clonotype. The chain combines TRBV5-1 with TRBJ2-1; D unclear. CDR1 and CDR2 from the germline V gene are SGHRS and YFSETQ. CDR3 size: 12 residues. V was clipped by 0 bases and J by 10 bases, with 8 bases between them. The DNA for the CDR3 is TGCGCCAGCAGCTTGGGGGTAGGGGAGCAGTTCTTC. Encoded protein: CASSLGVGEQFF.

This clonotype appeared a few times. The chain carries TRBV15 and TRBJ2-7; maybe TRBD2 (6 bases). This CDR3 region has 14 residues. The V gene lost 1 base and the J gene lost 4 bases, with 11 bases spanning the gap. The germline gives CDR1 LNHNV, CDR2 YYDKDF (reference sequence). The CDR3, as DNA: TGTGCCACCAGCAGAGGGGTTGGGACTTACGAGCAGTACTTC. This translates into CATSRGVGTYEQYF.

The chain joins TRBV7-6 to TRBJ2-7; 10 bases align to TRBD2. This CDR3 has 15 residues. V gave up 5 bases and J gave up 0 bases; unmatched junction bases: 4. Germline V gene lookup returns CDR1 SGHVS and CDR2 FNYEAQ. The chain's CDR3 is CASSVSGRSSYEQYF. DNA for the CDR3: TGTGCCAGCAGCGTTAGCGGGAGGTCCTCCTACGAGCAGTACTTC.

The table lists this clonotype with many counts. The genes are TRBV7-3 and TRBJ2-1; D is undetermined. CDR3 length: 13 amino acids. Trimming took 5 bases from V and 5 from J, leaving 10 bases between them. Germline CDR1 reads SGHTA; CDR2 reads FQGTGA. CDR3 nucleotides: TGTGCCAGCAGCCCCGGACCTAACAATGAGCAGTTCTTC. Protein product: CASSPGPNNEQFF. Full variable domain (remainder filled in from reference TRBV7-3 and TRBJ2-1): GAGVSQTPSNKVTEKGKYVELRCDPISGHTALYWYRQSLGQGPEFLIYFQGTGAADDSGLPNDRFFAVRPEGSVSTLKIQRTERGDSAVYLCASSPGPNNEQFFGPGTRLTVL.